This T cell receptor (beta chain) was sequenced during a study of vaccination effects on CD4 cells after COVID-19. Findings and limits, study-wide: At late timepoints after vaccination, vaccine- and infection-induced clones shrank markedly.

Germline V gives CDR1 MNHNY, CDR2 SVGAGI (reference sequence). This CDR3 has 16 residues. V lost 0 bases and J 2 bases, leaving 10 bases between the germline ends. Here immunoSEQ multiplex PCR was the method, and the copy in TCRdb shows in-frame clones only, minus some. The sample includes fewer than 55,000 clones, approximately 79% seen only once; the top ten take 6%. After expansion with viral peptide pools in the ViraFEST assay, antigen-specific CD4+ T cells were sequenced. Between days 10 and 11 of culture, CD4+ T cells were separated out. All vaccine recipients tested negative for nucleocapsid antibodies and had never contracted SARS-CoV-2 infection. Supplemented with around 9.3 IU/ml IL-2 and 7.5 to 10 ug/ml peptides, some 2 million PBMC per well were kept in culture. Half-medium exchanges with IL-2 medium took place on days 3 and 7. Notes on this clone: What it recognizes is unknown.

The sequences come from CD4+ T cells from PBMCs cultured with HCoV-OC43 spike peptides, collected before COVID-19 vaccination. Indicated subset: HCoV-OC43 spike overlapping peptide pool stimulation. The genes are TRBV6-6 and TRBJ2-2; the D gene is possibly TRBD2 (6 bases). The TCR was taken from a human donor who received a COVID-19 vaccine. CDR3: CASSYSGGSNTGELFF. CDR3 nucleotide sequence: TGTGCCAGCAGTTACTCGGGGGGTAGTAACACCGGGGAGCTGTTTTTT.